Listed below are T cell receptor beta chains from one sample, sequenced in a study of T cells after posttransplantation cyclophosphamide. Only in-frame clones appear in the TCRdb table, and some are missing; sequencing was by immunoSEQ multiplex PCR. The sample has approximately 3,000 clones; around two thirds are singletons. Sequencing was carried out using memory CD8+ T cells sorted from blood. Receptors originate from a woman aged 30 to 39 in good health and a related stem cell transplant donor. Both conserved end residues are part of each CDR3. The D gene is left open where the match is weak. Part of the rows lack a size; the others show once, few, many or a class for expanded clones.

abundance	d_gene	v_gene	j_gene	CDR3aa	CDR3nt
-	-	TRBV5-1	TRBJ2-1	CASQKGLDYNEQFF	TGCGCCAGCCAGAAGGGGCTAGACTACAATGAGCAGTTCTTC
-	TRBD2	TRBV6-1	TRBJ2-3	CASSEASGGATDTQYF	TGTGCCAGCAGTGAAGCTAGCGGGGGGGCAACCGATACGCAGTATTTT
once	-	TRBV7-7	TRBJ2-1	CASSLSPSAVDEQFF	TGTGCCAGCAGCTTATCCCCTAGTGCGGTAGATGAGCAGTTCTTC
-	-	TRBV7-9	TRBJ1-2	CASSPWGDQPLDGYTF	TGTGCCAGCAGCCCCTGGGGGGACCAACCTCTGGATGGCTACACCTTC
-	-	TRBV5-4	TRBJ1-2	CASSSLSGGDYGYTF	TGTGCCAGCAGCAGTCTAAGCGGAGGAGACTATGGCTACACCTTC
-	TRBD1	TRBV2	TRBJ1-1	CASRLRQGAGDTEAFF	TGTGCCAGCAGACTAAGACAGGGAGCCGGGGACACTGAAGCTTTCTTT
-	-	TRBV11-2	TRBJ1-2	CASSTFGASRKTYGYTF	TGTGCCAGCAGCACTTTCGGAGCAAGCAGAAAGACCTATGGCTACACCTTC
few	TRBD1	TRBV6-1	TRBJ2-2	CASGPGTGDAGELFF	TGTGCCAGCGGACCCGGGACAGGGGATGCCGGGGAGCTGTTTTTT
-	-	TRBV5-6	TRBJ2-3	CASSLALDTQYF	TGTGCCAGCAGCTTGGCCTTAGATACGCAGTATTTT
-	TRBD1	TRBV11-2	TRBJ2-7	CASSSPRQGALSYEQYF	TGTGCCAGCAGCTCACCCCGACAGGGGGCGCTCTCCTACGAGCAGTACTTC
-	TRBD2	TRBV5-1	TRBJ2-1	CASSLGSSGGSYSYNEQFF	TGCGCCAGCAGCTTGGGAAGTAGCGGGGGGTCCTACTCCTACAATGAGCAGTTCTTC
-	TRBD2	TRBV13	TRBJ2-7	CASSLSLAGGYEQYF	TGTGCCAGCAGCTTATCACTAGCGGGGGGTTACGAGCAGTACTTC
-	-	TRBV4-3	TRBJ2-1	CASSQEWRSGEQFF	TGCGCCAGCAGCCAAGAATGGAGGTCAGGCGAGCAGTTCTTC
-	-	TRBV10-3	TRBJ1-1	CAISRSSTGNTEAFF	TGTGCCATCAGTCGATCAAGTACAGGTAACACTGAAGCTTTCTTT
-	-	TRBV27	TRBJ2-3	CASSGGGPDTQYF	TGTGCCAGCAGTGGGGGCGGGCCAGATACGCAGTATTTT
-	-	TRBV7-9	TRBJ1-6	CASSNHDTGGRKSPLHF	TGTGCCAGCAGCAATCATGACACCGGAGGGAGAAAATCACCCCTCCACTTT
-	-	TRBV7-2	TRBJ2-7	CASSPSMREQYF	TGTGCCAGCAGCCCTAGTATGAGGGAGCAGTACTTC
-	TRBD2	TRBV4-3	TRBJ2-1	CASSQELGASGGPGKGNEQFF	TGCGCCAGCAGCCAAGAGTTGGGCGCTAGCGGGGGGCCGGGAAAGGGCAATGAGCAGTTCTTC
few	TRBD2	TRBV9	TRBJ2-3	CASSVRGGAGDTQYF	TGTGCCAGCAGCGTCCGCGGGGGGGCCGGAGATACGCAGTATTTT
-	-	TRBV2	TRBJ2-7	CASRIGHSYEQYF	TGTGCCAGCAGGATAGGACACTCCTACGAGCAGTACTTC
-	-	TRBV9	TRBJ2-3	CASSVGGSTDTQYF	TGTGCCAGCAGCGTAGGAGGTAGCACAGATACGCAGTATTTT
-	-	TRBV4-3	TRBJ2-6	CASSQDGQGTGANVLTF	TGCGCCAGCAGCCAAGATGGGCAGGGTACGGGGGCCAACGTCCTGACTTTC
-	-	TRBV5-1	TRBJ1-3	CASSLADTSLVGNTIYF	TGCGCCAGCAGCTTGGCTGACACGAGCCTCGTGGGAAACACCATATATTTT
-	TRBD2	TRBV7-6	TRBJ2-3	CASSLVAGGSTDTQYF	TGTGCCAGCAGCTTAGTAGCGGGAGGTAGCACAGATACGCAGTATTTT
-	-	TRBV6-4	TRBJ2-2	CASSDSGTGELFF	TGTGCCAGCAGTGACTCCGGCACCGGGGAGCTGTTTTTT
-	TRBD2	TRBV6-4	TRBJ2-3	CASSDGSGGAADTQYF	TGTGCCAGCAGTGACGGGAGCGGGGGGGCCGCAGATACGCAGTATTTT
-	TRBD2	TRBV6-4	TRBJ2-1	CASSDSTSGGYEQFF	TGTGCCAGCAGTGACTCGACTAGCGGGGGGTATGAGCAGTTCTTC
once	-	TRBV6-4	TRBJ2-2	CASSDSIESTGELFF	TGTGCCAGCAGTGACTCGATAGAGAGCACCGGGGAGCTGTTTTTT
few	TRBD1	TRBV7-9	TRBJ1-2	CASSFRTGAVSSYTF	TGTGCCAGCAGCTTCAGGACAGGGGCCGTCTCGAGCTACACCTTC
once	-	TRBV7-9	TRBJ1-4	CASSRDREKLFF	TGTGCCAGCAGCCGTGACAGGGAAAAACTGTTTTTT
-	TRBD2	TRBV2	TRBJ2-5	CASKESGAQETQYF	TGTGCCAGCAAAGAAAGCGGGGCCCAAGAGACCCAGTACTTC
-	-	TRBV20-1	TRBJ2-1	CSVWQYNEQFF	TGCAGCGTTTGGCAGTACAATGAGCAGTTCTTC
-	TRBD1	TRBV7-8	TRBJ1-1	CASSESTGAEAFF	TGTGCCAGCAGCGAGTCGACAGGGGCTGAAGCTTTCTTT
few	TRBD2	TRBV7-3	TRBJ2-5	CASSLMNSGDPQETQYF	TGTGCCAGCAGCTTAATGAATAGCGGGGACCCACAAGAGACCCAGTACTTC
-	TRBD1	TRBV4-1	TRBJ2-7	CASSQGSDRVTYEQYF	TGCGCCAGCAGCCAAGGTTCGGACAGGGTTACCTACGAGCAGTACTTC
-	-	TRBV4-3	TRBJ2-5	CASSHRGETQYF	TGCGCCAGCAGCCACAGGGGAGAGACCCAGTACTTC
-	TRBD1	TRBV7-8	TRBJ1-4	CASTKNSDRGPANEKLFF	TGTGCCAGCACCAAAAACTCGGACAGGGGGCCGGCTAATGAAAAACTGTTTTTT